What follows is one T cell receptor beta chain and its context. Its specificity is unknown. This sample was taken from a study of cytomegalovirus exposure and HLA in healthy donors. For the study at large: Ancestry clustering placed 81% of approximately 370 genotyped donors in the Caucasian-associated cluster. Whole-study results and caveats: In a later analysis, across HLA loci, associated TCR counts were highest for DRB1, lowest for HLA-C. Cytomegalovirus status was reportedly diagnosed by the classifier with high sensitivity and specificity.

Trimming took off 6 bases at V and 5 bases at J, with 17 bases between the two ends. Per germline, CDR1 MNHEY and CDR2 SMNVEV (reference sequence). This CDR3 spans 15 amino acids. PCR amplification relied on 60 Vbeta primers (plus 13 Jbeta primers). Sequencing was performed with immunoSEQ multiplex PCR; in TCRdb, only in-frame clones are kept and a portion is missing. The sample comprises more than 200,000 clones, 70% to 80% of which are singletons, and about 14% rests with the top ten. This sequence was found in a man in his forties in good health and CMV-seronegative. The sequencing input was PBMCs. The V and J genes are TRBV27 and TRBJ2-1, with D possibly matching TRBD1 (5 bases). Here the CDR3 reads CASSPTHDRNNEQFF. The CDR3 DNA reads as TGTGCCAGCAGCCCCACACATGACAGAAACAATGAGCAGTTCTTC.